This T cell receptor (beta chain) was recorded in a study of blood T cell repertoires in COVID-19. Clones were read by immunoSEQ multiplex PCR, and TCRdb kept only the in-frame ones, dropping some. This table has tens of thousands of clones, 88% appearing once. Trimming pared 4 bases from V and 3 bases from J, leaving 13 bases between. The CDR3 length is 15 residues. In germline, CDR1 is SGHRS, CDR2 YFSETQ. The receptor's source is an older woman with acute or convalescent COVID-19. The V and J genes are TRBV5-1 and TRBJ1-4; possibly TRBD1 for D (5 bases). What was sequenced was peripheral blood. The CDR3 region is CASSNQGAANEKLFF. The CDR3 nucleotides are TGCGCCAGCAGCAACCAGGGTGCGGCTAATGAAAAACTGTTTTTT.